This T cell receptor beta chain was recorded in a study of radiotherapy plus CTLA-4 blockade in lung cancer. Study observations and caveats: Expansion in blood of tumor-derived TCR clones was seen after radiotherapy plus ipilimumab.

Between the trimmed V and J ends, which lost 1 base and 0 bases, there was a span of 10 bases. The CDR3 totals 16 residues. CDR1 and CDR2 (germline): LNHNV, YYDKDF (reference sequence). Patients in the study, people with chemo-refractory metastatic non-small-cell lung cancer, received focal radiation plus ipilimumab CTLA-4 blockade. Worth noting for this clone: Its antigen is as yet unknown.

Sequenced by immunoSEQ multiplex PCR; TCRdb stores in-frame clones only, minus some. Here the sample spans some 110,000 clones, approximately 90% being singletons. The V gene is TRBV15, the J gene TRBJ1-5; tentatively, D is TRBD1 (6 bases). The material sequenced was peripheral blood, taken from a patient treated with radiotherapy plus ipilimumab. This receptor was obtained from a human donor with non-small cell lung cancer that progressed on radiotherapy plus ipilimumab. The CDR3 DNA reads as TGTGCCACCAGCAGAGGACAGGTTTATAGCAATCAGCCCCAGCATTTT. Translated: CATSRGQVYSNQPQHF.